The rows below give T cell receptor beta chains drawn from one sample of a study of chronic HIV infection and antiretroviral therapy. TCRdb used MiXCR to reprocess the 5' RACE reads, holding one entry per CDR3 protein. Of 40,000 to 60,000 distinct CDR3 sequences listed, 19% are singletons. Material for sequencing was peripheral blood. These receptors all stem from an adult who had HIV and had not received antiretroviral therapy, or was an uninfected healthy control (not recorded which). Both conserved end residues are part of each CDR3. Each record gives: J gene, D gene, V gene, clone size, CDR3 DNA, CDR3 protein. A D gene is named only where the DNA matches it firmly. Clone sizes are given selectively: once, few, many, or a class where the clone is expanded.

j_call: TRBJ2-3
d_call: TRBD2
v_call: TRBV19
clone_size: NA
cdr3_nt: TGTGCCAGTAGCAAGACTAGCGGGCGATCCACAGATACGCAGTATTTT
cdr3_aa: CASSKTSGRSTDTQYF

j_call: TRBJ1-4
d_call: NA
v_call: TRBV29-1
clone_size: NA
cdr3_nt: TGCAGCGTCACCCATCGGACTAATGAAAAACTGTTTTTT
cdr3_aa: CSVTHRTNEKLFF

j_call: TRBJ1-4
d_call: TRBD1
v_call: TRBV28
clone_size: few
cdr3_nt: TGTGCCAGCAGTTTAATGGCAGGGGGGCAAACACTGTTTTTT
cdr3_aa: CASSLMAGGQTLFF

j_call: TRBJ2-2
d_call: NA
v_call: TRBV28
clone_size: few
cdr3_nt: TGTGCCAGCAGTTTCGGCACCGGGGAGCTGTTTTTT
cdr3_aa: CASSFGTGELFF

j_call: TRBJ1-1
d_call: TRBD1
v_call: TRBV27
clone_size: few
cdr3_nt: TGTGCCAGCAGCCACAGAACAGGGGCGAGGGCTGAAGCTTTCTTT
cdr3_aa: CASSHRTGARAEAFF

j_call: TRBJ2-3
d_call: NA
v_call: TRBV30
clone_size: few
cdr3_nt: TGTGCCTGGAAAAGGGTCGGCGGGACCTTGGATACGCAGTATTTT
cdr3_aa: CAWKRVGGTLDTQYF

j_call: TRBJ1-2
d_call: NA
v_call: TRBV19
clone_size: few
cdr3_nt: TGTGCCAGTAGTATAGATCACGAGGGGCGCGGCTATGGCTACACCTTC
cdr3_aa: CASSIDHEGRGYGYTF

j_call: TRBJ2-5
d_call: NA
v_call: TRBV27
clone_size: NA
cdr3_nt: TGTGCCAGCAGTCCTACACGGGGCGGGGAGACCCAGTACTTC
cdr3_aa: CASSPTRGGETQYF

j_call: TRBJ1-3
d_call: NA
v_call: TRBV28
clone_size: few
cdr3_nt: TGTGCCAGCAGGACAGGAGACTCTGGAAACACCATATATTTT
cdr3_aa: CASRTGDSGNTIYF

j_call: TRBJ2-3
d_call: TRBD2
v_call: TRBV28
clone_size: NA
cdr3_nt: TGTGCCAGCAGTTTACGCGAGACTAGCGGGAGGGCCGCAGATACGCAGTATTTT
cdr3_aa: CASSLRETSGRAADTQYF

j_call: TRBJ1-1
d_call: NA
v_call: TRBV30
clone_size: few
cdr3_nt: TGTGCCTGGAGATTTGGGTGGAACACTGAAGCTTTCTTT
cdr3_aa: CAWRFGWNTEAFF

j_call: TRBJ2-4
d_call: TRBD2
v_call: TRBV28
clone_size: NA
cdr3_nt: TGTGCCAGCAATCCGCGCGGGGGCAAAAACATTCAGTACTTC
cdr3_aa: CASNPRGGKNIQYF

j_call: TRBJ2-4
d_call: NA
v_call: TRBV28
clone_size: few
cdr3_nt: TGTGCCAGCACCACCACCCACGGGACACCCAAAAACATTCAGTACTTC
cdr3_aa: CASTTTHGTPKNIQYF

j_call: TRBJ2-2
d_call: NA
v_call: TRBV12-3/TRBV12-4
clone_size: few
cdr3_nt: TGTGCCAGCTCCTATCCGCTGTTTTTT
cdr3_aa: CASSYPLFF

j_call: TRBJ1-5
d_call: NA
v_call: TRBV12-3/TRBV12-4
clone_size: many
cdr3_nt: TGTGCCAGCAGTTTGGGAGGCGGTAGCAATCAGCCCCAGCATTTT
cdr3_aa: CASSLGGGSNQPQHF

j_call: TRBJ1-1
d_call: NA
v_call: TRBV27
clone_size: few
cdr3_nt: TGTGCCAGCAGTTTATCGGCAGGTCTGAACACTGAAGCTTTCTTT
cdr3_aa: CASSLSAGLNTEAFF

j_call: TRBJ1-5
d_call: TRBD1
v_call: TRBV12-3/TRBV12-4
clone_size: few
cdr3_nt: TGTGCCAGCAGCCCGGCGGGCAGGGGGGCCAATCAGCCCCAGCATTTT
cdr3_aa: CASSPAGRGANQPQHF

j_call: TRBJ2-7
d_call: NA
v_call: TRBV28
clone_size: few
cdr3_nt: TGTGCCAGCACCAAACCGGTTTCCTACGAGCAGTACTTC
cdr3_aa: CASTKPVSYEQYF

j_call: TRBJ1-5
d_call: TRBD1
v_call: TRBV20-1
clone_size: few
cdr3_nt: TGCAGTGCTCGAGAACAGGGGGCCGTAGAAAATAGCAATCAGCCCCAGCATTTT
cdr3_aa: CSAREQGAVENSNQPQHF

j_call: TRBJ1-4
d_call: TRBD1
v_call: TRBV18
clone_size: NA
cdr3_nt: TGTGCCAGCTCACCCCCGGGACAGGGAAATGAAAAACTGTTTTTT
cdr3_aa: CASSPPGQGNEKLFF

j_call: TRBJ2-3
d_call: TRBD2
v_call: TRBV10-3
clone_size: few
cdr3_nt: TGTGCCATCAGGCGGGAGGGAACAGATACGCAGTATTTT
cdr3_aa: CAIRREGTDTQYF

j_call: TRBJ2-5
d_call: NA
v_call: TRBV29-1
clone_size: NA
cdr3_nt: TGCAGCGGCAGGGATTCCCAAGAGACCCAGTACTTC
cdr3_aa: CSGRDSQETQYF

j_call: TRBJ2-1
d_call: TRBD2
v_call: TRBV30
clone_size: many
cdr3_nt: TGTGCCTGTCGCACTAGCGGGTACAATGAGCAGTTCTTC
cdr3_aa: CACRTSGYNEQFF

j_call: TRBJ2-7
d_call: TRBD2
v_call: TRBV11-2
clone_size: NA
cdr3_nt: TGTGCCAGCAGCTTAGCGGGAGGGAAGAACGAGCAGTACTTC
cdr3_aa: CASSLAGGKNEQYF

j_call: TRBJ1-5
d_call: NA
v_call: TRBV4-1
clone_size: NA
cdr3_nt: TGCGCCAGCAGCCTCTACGAAGTAGGTAGCAATCAGCCCCAGCATTTT
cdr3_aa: CASSLYEVGSNQPQHF

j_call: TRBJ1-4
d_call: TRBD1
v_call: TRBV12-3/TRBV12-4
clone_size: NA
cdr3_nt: TGTGCCAGCAGTTCAGAACAGGGGATCTCACCCTTCAATGAAAAACTGTTTTTT
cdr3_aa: CASSSEQGISPFNEKLFF

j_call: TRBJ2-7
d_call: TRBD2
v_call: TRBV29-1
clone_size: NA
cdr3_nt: TGCAGCGTTGGACTAGCGGGAGTAAACGAGCAGTACTTC
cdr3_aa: CSVGLAGVNEQYF

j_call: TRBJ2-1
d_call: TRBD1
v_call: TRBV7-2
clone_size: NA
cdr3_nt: TGTGCCAGCAGCCGACAGGGTGGGACCTACAATGAGCAGTTCTTC
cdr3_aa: CASSRQGGTYNEQFF

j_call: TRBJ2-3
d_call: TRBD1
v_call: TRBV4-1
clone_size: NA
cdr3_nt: TGCGCCAGCAGCCATCGGACAGGGGCGGTAGATACGCAGTATTTT
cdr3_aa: CASSHRTGAVDTQYF

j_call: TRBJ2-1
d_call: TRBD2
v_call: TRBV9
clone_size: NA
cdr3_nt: TGTGCCAGCAGCGTAGTGGGGACTAGCGGGTACAATGAGCAGTTCTTC
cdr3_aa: CASSVVGTSGYNEQFF

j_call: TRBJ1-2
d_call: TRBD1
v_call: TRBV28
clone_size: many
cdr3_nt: TGTGCCAGCAGTCTGGGACAGGGGGTGGATGGCTACACCTTC
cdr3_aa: CASSLGQGVDGYTF

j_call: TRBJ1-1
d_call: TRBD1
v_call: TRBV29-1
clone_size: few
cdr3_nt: TGCAGCGGGGTGACAGGGGCTGTTGCTGAAGCTTTCTTT
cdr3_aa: CSGVTGAVAEAFF

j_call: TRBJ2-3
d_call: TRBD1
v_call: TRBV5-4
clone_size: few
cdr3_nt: TGTGCCAGCAGCGCCCAAAACCGACAGGGCCCAGATACGCAGTATTTT
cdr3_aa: CASSAQNRQGPDTQYF

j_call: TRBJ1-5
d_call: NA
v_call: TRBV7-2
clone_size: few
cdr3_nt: TGTGCCAGCAGCTTAGGAGCTAATAGCAATCAGCCCCAGCATTTT
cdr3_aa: CASSLGANSNQPQHF

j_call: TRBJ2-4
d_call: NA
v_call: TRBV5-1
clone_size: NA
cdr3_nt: TGCGCCAGCAGCATTGGGATAGCCAAAAACATTCAGTACTTC
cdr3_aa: CASSIGIAKNIQYF

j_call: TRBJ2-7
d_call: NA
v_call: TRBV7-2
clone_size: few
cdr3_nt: TGTGCCAGCAGCTTAGATCTAGGCCCCCCCTACGAGCAGTACTTC
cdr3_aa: CASSLDLGPPYEQYF

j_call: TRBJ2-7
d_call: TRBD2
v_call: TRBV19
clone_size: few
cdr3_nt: TGTGCCAGTAGTTCGTTTAGCGGGAACCCTTCCTACGAGCAGTACTTC
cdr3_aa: CASSSFSGNPSYEQYF

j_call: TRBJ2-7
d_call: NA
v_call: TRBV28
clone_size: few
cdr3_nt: TGTGCCAGCAACGAGAAACTCCGTACGGAGCAGTACTTC
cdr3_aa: CASNEKLRTEQYF

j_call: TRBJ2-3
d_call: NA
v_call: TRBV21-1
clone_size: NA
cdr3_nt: TGTGCCGAGCAGCATCTTACTAGCGGCCTCACAGATACGCAGGATTTT
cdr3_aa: CAEQHLTSGLTDTQDF

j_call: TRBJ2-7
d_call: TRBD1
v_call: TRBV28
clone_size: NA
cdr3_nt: TGTGCCAGCATCCCTCTTACCGGGACAGGGGGCTACGAGCAGTACTTC
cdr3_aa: CASIPLTGTGGYEQYF

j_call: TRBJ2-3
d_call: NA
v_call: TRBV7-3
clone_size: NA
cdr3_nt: TGTGCCAGCAGCCCTTTCGCCGGGGATACGCAGTATTTT
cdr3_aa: CASSPFAGDTQYF

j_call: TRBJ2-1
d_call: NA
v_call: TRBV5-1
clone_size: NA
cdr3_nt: TGCGCCAGCAGCTTGGGACCATCGGGTTCAAGCTCCTACAATGAGCAGTTCTTC
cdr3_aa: CASSLGPSGSSSYNEQFF

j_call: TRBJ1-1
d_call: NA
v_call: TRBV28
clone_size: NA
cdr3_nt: TGTGCCAGCAGTTTAAGAGGAGTTCAAGCTTTCTTT
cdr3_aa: CASSLRGVQAFF

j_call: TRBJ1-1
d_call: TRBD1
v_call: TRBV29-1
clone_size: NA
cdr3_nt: TGCAGCGTTGGCTCGGGACAGTCGAACACTGAAGCTTTCTTT
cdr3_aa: CSVGSGQSNTEAFF

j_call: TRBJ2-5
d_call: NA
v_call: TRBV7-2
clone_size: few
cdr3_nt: TGTGCCAGCAGCTTAGAAGGACTGCGCCAAGAGACCCAGTACTTC
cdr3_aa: CASSLEGLRQETQYF

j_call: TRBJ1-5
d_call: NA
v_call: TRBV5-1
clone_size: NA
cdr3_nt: TGCGCCAGCAGCTTGGAGCCCAATCAGCCCCAGCATTTT
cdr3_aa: CASSLEPNQPQHF

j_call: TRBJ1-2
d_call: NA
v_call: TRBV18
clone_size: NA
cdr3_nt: TGTGCCAGCTCACCTGATCACAGCCTGGCGTATGGCTACACCTTC
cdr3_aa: CASSPDHSLAYGYTF

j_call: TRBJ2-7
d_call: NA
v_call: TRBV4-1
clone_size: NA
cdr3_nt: TGCGCCAGCAGCCCGACAGCCTACTACGAGCAGTACTTC
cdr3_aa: CASSPTAYYEQYF

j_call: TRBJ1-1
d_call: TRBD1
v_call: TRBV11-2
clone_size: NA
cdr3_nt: TGTGCCAGCAGCAGCGGACAGGGGATGAACACTGAAGCTTTCTTT
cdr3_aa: CASSSGQGMNTEAFF

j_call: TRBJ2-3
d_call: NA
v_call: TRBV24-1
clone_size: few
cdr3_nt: TGTGCCACCAGTGGAATCGCGGCCAGCACAGATACGCAGTATTTT
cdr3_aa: CATSGIAASTDTQYF

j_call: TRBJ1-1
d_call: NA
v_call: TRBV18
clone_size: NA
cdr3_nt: TGTGCCAGCTCACCACCCCTGGTGGAGAGGGGCACTGAAGCTTTCTTT
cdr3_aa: CASSPPLVERGTEAFF

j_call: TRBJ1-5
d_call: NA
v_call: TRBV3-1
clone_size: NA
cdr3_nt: TGTGCCAGCAGCCAGTGGGGCCCGAATAGCAATCAGCCCCAGCATTTT
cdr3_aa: CASSQWGPNSNQPQHF